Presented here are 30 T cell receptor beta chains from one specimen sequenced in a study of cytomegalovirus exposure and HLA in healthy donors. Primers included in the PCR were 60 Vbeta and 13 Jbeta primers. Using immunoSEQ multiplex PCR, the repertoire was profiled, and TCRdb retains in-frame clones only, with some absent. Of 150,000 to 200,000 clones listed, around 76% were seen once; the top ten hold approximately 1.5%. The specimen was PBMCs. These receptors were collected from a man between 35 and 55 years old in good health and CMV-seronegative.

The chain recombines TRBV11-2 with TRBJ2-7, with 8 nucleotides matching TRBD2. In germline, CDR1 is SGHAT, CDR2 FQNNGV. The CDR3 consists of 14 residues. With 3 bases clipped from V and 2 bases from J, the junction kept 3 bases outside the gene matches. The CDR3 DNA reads TGTGCCAGCAGCTTCAACGGGAGGGCCTACGAGCAGTACTTC. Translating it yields CASSFNGRAYEQYF.

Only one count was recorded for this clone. CDR3 in DNA: TGCGCCAGCAGCCACTTGAACTCGAGATGGGGCGCTGAAGCTTTCTTT. It translates to CASSHLNSRWGAEAFF. This chain connects TRBV4-1 to TRBJ1-1; D may be TRBD1 (5 bases). V lost 3 bases and J 6 bases, leaving 20 bases between the germline ends. The CDR3 runs to 16 residues. Germline V gene lookup returns CDR1 MGHRA and CDR2 YSYEKL.

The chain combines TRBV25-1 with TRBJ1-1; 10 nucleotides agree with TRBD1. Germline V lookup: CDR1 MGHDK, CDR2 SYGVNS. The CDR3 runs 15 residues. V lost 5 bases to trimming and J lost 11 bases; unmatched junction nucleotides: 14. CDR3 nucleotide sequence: TGTGCCAGCAGTAAACCCGGGACAGGGGTTCTGACGGCTTTCTTT. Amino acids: CASSKPGTGVLTAFF.

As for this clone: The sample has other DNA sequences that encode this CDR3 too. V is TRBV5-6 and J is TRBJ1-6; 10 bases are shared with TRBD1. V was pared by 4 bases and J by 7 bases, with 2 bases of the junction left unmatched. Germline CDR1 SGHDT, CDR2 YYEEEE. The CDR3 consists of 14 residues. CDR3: CASSRDRGNSPLHF. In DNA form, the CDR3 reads TGTGCCAGCAGCCGGGACAGGGGCAATTCACCCCTCCACTTT.

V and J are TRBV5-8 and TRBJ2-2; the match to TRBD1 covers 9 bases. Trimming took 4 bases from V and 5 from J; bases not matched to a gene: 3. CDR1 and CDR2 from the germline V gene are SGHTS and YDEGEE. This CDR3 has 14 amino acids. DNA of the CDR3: TGTGCCAGCAGCAGGACAGGGGAGACCGGGGAGCTGTTTTTT. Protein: CASSRTGETGELFF.

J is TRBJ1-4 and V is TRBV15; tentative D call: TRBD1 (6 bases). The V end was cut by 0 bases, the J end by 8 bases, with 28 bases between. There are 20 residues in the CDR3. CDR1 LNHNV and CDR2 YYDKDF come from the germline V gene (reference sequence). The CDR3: CATSRDRLGRGGDIWEKLFF. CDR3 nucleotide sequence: TGTGCCACCAGCAGAGACCGCCTTGGGAGGGGGGGTGATATATGGGAAAAACTGTTTTTT. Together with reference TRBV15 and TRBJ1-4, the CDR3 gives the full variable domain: DAMVIQNPRYQVTQFGKPVTLSCSQTLNHNVMYWYQQKSSQAPKLLFHYYDKDFNNEADTPDNFQSRRPNTSFCFLDIRSPGLGDTAMYLCATSRDRLGRGGDIWEKLFFGSGTQLSVL.

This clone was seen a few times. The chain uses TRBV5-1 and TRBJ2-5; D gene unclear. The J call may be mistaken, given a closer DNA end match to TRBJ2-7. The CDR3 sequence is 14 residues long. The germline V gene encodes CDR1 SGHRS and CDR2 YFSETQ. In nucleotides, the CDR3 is TGCGCCAGCAGCTTGGCCCCAGAGGTCTACGAGCAGTACTTC. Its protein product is CASSLAPEVYEQYF.

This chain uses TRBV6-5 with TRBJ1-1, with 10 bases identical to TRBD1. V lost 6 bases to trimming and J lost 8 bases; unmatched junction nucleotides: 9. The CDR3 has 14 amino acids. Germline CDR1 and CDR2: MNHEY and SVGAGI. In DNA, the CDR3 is TGTGCCAGCAGCCACGGGACAGGGGATAGGGAAGCTTTCTTT. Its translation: CASSHGTGDREAFF.

CDR3 residues: CASSERGNRVGSPLHF. CDR3 coding DNA: TGTGCCAGCAGTGAAAGGGGTAACAGGGTCGGTTCACCCCTCCACTTT. J is TRBJ1-6 and V is TRBV6-1; D perhaps matches TRBD1 (6 bases). CDR3 size: 16 residues. Germline-derived CDR1 and CDR2 are MNHNS and SASEGT. The germline V and J ends were trimmed by 2 bases and 9 bases, with 17 bases remaining between them.

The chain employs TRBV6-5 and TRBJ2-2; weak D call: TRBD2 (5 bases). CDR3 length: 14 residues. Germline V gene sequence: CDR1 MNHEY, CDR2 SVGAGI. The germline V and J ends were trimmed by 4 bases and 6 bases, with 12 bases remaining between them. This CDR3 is CASSWGERAGELFF. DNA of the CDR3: TGTGCCAGCAGTTGGGGAGAAAGGGCCGGGGAGCTGTTTTTT.

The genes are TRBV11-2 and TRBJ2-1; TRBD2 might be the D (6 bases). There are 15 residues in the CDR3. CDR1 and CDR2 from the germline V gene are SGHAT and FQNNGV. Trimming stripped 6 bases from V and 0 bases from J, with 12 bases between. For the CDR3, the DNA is TGTGCCAGCAGTCTAGCGAGGAGCTCCTACAATGAGCAGTTCTTC. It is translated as CASSLARSSYNEQFF.

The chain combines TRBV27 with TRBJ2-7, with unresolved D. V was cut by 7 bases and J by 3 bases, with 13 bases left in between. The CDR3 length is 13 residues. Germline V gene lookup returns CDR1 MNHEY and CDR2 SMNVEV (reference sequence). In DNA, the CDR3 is TGTGCCAGCACCCCCCGCAGTTACTACGAGCAGTACGTC. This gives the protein CASTPRSYYEQYV.

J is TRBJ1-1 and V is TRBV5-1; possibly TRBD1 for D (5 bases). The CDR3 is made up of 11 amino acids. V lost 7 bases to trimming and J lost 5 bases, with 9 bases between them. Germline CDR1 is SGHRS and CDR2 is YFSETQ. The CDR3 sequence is CASGGGTEAFF. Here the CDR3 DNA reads TGCGCCAGCGGGGGGGGAACTGAAGCTTTCTTT.

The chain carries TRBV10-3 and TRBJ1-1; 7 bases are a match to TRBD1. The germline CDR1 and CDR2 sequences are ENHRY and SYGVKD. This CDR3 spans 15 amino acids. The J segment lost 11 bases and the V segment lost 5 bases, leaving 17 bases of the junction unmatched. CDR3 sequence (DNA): TGTGCCATCAGTACAAGACAGGGATCGTTAGACGGGGCTTTCTTT. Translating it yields CAISTRQGSLDGAFF.

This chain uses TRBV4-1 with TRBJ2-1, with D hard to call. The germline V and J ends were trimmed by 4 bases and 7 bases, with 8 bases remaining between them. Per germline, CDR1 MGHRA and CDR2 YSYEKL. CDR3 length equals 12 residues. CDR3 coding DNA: TGCGCCAGCAGCCCTAGTGGGAATGAGCAGTTCTTC. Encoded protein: CASSPSGNEQFF.

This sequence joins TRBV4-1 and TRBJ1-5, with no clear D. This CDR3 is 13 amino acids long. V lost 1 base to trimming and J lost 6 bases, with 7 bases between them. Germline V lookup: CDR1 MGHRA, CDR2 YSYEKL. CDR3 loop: CASSQGPGQPQHF. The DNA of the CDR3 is TGCGCCAGCAGCCAAGGCCCCGGTCAGCCCCAGCATTTT.

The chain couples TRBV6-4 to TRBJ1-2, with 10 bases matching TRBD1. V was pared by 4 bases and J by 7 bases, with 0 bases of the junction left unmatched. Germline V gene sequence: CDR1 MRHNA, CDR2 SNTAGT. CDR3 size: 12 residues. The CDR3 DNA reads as TGTGCCAGCAGTGGGGACAGGGGTGGCTACACCTTC. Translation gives CASSGDRGGYTF.

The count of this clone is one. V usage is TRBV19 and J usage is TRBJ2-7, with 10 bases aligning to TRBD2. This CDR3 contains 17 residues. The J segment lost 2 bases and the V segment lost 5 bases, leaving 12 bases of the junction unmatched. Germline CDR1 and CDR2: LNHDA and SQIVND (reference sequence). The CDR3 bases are TGTGCCAGTAGTCCCCCCAGGAGGCTAGCGGGAGCCTACGAGCAGTACTTC. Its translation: CASSPPRRLAGAYEQYF.

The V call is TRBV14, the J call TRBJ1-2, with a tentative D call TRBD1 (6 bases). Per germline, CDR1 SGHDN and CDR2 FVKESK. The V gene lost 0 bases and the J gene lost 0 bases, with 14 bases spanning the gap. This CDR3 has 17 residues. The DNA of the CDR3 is TGTGCCAGCAGCCAAGAGGGGGAGACAGGATCTAACTATGGCTACACCTTC. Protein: CASSQEGETGSNYGYTF.

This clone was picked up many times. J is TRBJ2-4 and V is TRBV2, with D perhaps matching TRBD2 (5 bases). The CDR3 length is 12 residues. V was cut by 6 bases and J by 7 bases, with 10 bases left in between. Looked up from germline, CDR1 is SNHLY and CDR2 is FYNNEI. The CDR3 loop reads CASRSGSNIQYF. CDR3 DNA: TGTGCCAGCAGGTCGGGGTCGAACATTCAGTACTTC.

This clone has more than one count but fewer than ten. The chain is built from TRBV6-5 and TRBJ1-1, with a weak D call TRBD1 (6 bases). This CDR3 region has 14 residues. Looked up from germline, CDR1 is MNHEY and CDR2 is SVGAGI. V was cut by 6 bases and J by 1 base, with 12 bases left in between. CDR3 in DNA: TGTGCCAGCAGGGCCCACAGGGAGAACACTGAAGCTTTCTTT. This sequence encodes CASRAHRENTEAFF.

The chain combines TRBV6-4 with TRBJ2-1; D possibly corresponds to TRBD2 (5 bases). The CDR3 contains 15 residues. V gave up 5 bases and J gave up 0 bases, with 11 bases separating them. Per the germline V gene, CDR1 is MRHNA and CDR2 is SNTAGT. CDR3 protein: CASSPTRSSYNEQFF. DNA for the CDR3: TGTGCCAGCAGTCCTACTAGAAGCTCCTACAATGAGCAGTTCTTC.

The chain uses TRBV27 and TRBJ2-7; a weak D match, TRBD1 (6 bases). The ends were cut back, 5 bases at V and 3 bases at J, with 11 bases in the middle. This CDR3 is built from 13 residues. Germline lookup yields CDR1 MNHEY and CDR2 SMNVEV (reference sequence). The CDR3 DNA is TGTGCCAGCAGTATGACAGGTTACTACGAGCAGTACTTC. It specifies CASSMTGYYEQYF.

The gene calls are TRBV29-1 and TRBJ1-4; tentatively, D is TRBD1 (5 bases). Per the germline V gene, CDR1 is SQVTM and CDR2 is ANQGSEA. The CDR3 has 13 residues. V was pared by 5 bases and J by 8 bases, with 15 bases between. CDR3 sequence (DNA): TGCAGCGTTTGGGACTCCGAAGGGGAAAAACTGTTTTTT. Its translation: CSVWDSEGEKLFF.

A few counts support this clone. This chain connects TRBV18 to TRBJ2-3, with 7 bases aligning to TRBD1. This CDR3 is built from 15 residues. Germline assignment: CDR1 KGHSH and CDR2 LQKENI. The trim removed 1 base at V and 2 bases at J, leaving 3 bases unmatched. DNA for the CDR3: TGTGCCAGCTCACCACGAGGGGGCTCCACAGATACGCAGTATTTT. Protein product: CASSPRGGSTDTQYF.

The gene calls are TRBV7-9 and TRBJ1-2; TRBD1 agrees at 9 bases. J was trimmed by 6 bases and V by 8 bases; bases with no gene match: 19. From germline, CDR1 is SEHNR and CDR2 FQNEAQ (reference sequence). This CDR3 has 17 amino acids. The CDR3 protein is CASSPSRGLGTGNGYTF. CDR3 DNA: TGTGCCAGCTCACCGTCAAGGGGGTTGGGGACAGGGAATGGCTACACCTTC. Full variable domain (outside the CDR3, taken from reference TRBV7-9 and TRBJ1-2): DTGVSQNPRHKITKRGQNVTFRCDPISEHNRLYWYRQTLGQGPEFLTYFQNEAQLEKSRLLSDRFSAERPKGSFSTLEIQRTEQGDSAMYLCASSPSRGLGTGNGYTFGSGTRLTVV.

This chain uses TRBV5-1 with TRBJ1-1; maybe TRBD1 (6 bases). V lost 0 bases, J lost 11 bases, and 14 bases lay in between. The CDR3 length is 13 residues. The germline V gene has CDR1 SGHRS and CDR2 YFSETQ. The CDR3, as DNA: TGCGCCAGCAGCTTGGGGGGGGGCTCCCCGGCTTTCTTT. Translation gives CASSLGGGSPAFF.

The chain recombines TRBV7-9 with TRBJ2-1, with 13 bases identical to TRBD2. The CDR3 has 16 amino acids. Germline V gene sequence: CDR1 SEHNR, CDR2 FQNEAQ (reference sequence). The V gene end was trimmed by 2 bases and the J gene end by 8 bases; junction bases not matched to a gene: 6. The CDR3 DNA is TGTGCCAGCAGCTTACCAGGGACTAGCGGGATGGATGAGCAGTTCTTC. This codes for CASSLPGTSGMDEQFF.

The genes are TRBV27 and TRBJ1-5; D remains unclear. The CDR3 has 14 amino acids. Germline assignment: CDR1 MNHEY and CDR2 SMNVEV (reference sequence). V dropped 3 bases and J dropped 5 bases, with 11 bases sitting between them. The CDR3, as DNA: TGTGCCAGCAGTTTCTTGAACGGGGATCAGCCCCAGCATTTT. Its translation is CASSFLNGDQPQHF.

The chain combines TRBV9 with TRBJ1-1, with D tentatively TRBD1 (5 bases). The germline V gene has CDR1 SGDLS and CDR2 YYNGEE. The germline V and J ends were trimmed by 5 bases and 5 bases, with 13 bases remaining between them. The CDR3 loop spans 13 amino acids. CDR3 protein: CASSKQEGTEAFF. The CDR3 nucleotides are TGTGCCAGCAGTAAACAGGAGGGGACTGAAGCTTTCTTT. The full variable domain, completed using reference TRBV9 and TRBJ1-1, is DSGVTQTPKHLITATGQRVTLRCSPRSGDLSVYWYQQSLDQGLQFLIQYYNGEERAKGNILERFSAQQFPDLHSELNLSSLELGDSALYFCASSKQEGTEAFFGQGTRLTVV.